These 23 T cell receptor beta chains were all obtained from the same sample, sequenced in a study of blood T cell repertoires in COVID-19. Some clones are missing from TCRdb's copy, which holds only in-frame ones; the method was immunoSEQ multiplex PCR. The sample contains about 61,000 clones, 88% of which appear only once. Material: peripheral blood. The origin of the receptors is a woman in her forties or fifties with active or convalescent COVID-19.

The chain joins TRBV7-6 to TRBJ1-3; 9 nucleotides agree with TRBD1. CDR1 is SGHVS and CDR2 is FNYEAQ in the germline V gene. The V gene end was trimmed by 4 bases and the J gene end by 4 bases; junction bases not matched to a gene: 5. This CDR3 comprises 15 residues. The CDR3 loop reads CASSSDRGAGNTIYF. CDR3 bases: TGTGCCAGCAGCTCTGACAGGGGGGCAGGAAACACCATATATTTT.

V is TRBV6-5 and J is TRBJ2-7, with 7 bases identical to TRBD2. The trim removed 2 bases at V and 4 bases at J, leaving 5 bases unmatched. CDR3 length equals 14 residues. The V gene's germline CDR1 is MNHEY and CDR2 SVGAGI. CDR3 sequence reads: CASSYRSSGYEQYF. Written as DNA, the CDR3 is TGTGCCAGCAGTTACCGGTCTAGCGGATACGAGCAGTACTTC.

The chain recombines TRBV6-6 with TRBJ1-1; 10 positions match TRBD1. The ends lost 10 bases at V and 6 bases at J; junction bases unmatched: 17. The CDR3 covers 16 residues. The V gene's germline CDR1 is MNHNY and CDR2 SVGAGI (reference sequence). CDR3 sequence reads: CATSTGHGTGAPEAFF. CDR3 nucleotide sequence: TGTGCCACCTCGACCGGACACGGGACAGGGGCCCCTGAAGCTTTCTTT.

The J gene is TRBJ2-3, the V gene TRBV6-5, with 8 bases aligning to TRBD2. V shed 8 bases and J 2 bases; nucleotides not matched to a gene: 6. CDR1 is MNHEY and CDR2 is SVGAGI in the germline V gene. The CDR3 contains 14 residues. The CDR3 here is CASRSAGVTDTQYF. The CDR3 nucleotides read TGTGCCAGCCGTTCAGCGGGAGTCACAGATACGCAGTATTTT.

The chain carries TRBV2 and TRBJ2-1; 10 positions match TRBD2. This CDR3 comprises 17 residues. The germline V gene encodes CDR1 SNHLY and CDR2 FYNNEI. V shed 0 bases, J shed 8 bases, and the junction held 10 bases outside the gene matches. CDR3 sequence reads: CASSEAGLAPPLDEQFF. The CDR3 bases are TGTGCCAGCAGTGAAGCGGGACTAGCGCCCCCCCTCGATGAGCAGTTCTTC.

This chain connects TRBV10-2 to TRBJ2-7; 13 bases are shared with TRBD2. The V and J ends lost 5 bases and 5 bases, in that order; junction bases with no gene match: 15. Germline-derived CDR1 and CDR2 are WSHSY and SAAADI. The CDR3 extends over 18 amino acids. The CDR3 loop is CASSHGTSGTLFRDEQYF. Written as DNA, the CDR3 is TGCGCCAGCAGTCACGGGACTAGCGGGACCCTTTTTCGCGACGAGCAGTACTTC.

CDR3 region: CASSQSGRSYEQYF. CDR3 in DNA: TGTGCCAGCAGCCAAAGCGGGAGATCCTACGAGCAGTACTTC. This chain joins TRBV27 and TRBJ2-7; TRBD2 agrees at 8 bases. The junction had 5 bases not matched to a gene; V was cut back by 6 bases and J by 1 base. Germline CDR1 MNHEY, CDR2 SMNVEV (reference sequence). The CDR3 runs 14 residues.

The chain employs TRBV2 and TRBJ2-1; possibly TRBD2 for D (6 bases). The CDR3 loop spans 15 amino acids. Trimming shortened V by 1 base and J by 8 bases, and 15 bases separated the two germline ends. CDR1 and CDR2 (germline): SNHLY, FYNNEI. The CDR3 nucleotides read TGTGCCAGCAGTGAAGGACTAGTTGAGTTGGATGAGCAGTTCTTC. Protein: CASSEGLVELDEQFF.

This clone was picked up one time. The gene calls are TRBV15 and TRBJ2-3, with D uncertain. This CDR3 is 16 amino acids long. CDR1 and CDR2 (germline): LNHNV, YYDKDF (reference sequence). Trimming cost V 2 bases and J 1 base, with 13 bases left between them. CDR3 bases: TGTGCCACCAGCAGACAAAACATTCCAGGCACAGATACGCAGTATTTT. This gives the protein CATSRQNIPGTDTQYF.

This clone has just a few counts. The chain recombines TRBV3-1 (or the pseudogene TRBV3-2) with TRBJ1-6; TRBD1 is a possible D gene (5 bases). Germline lookup yields CDR1 LGHDT and CDR2 YNNKEL (reference sequence). The V end lost 8 bases, the J end lost 5 bases, and 16 bases lay between the germline ends. The CDR3 is 15 residues long. CDR3 sequence: CASGHRGLDNSPLHF. The CDR3 DNA reads as TGTGCCAGCGGACACCGGGGACTGGATAATTCACCCCTCCACTTT.

The chain couples TRBV6-6 to TRBJ2-2; 10 positions agree with TRBD2. The ends lost 11 bases at V and 1 base at J; junction bases unmatched: 4. The CDR3 length is 14 residues. CDR1 and CDR2 from the germline V gene are MNHNY and SVGAGI (reference sequence). The CDR3 here is CAALAGVNTGELFF. In nucleotides, the CDR3 is TGTGCCGCCCTAGCGGGAGTGAACACCGGGGAGCTGTTTTTT.

There are many counts of this clone. V and J are TRBV5-6 and TRBJ2-1; possibly TRBD2 for D (5 bases). The germline V and J ends were trimmed by 4 bases and 0 bases, with 11 bases remaining between them. The CDR3 runs to 15 residues. The germline CDR1 and CDR2 sequences are SGHDT and YYEEEE. CDR3: CASSLGLDSYNEQFF. The CDR3 coding sequence is TGTGCCAGCAGCCTCGGACTGGACTCCTACAATGAGCAGTTCTTC.

This chain connects TRBV6-5 to TRBJ2-7, with a tentative D call TRBD2 (6 bases). Deletions cut 3 bases from V and 2 bases from J, with 11 bases between. Germline V lookup: CDR1 MNHEY, CDR2 SVGAGI. This CDR3 is built from 14 residues. CDR3 amino acids: CASSYSTGAYEQYF. CDR3 DNA: TGTGCCAGCAGTTATAGTACGGGAGCCTACGAGCAGTACTTC.

The CDR3 region is CASSVDSGQGQPQHF. CDR3 in DNA: TGTGCCAGCAGCGTCGACTCGGGACAGGGACAGCCCCAGCATTTT. The chain links TRBV9 to TRBJ1-5, with 9 bases matching TRBD1. Germline CDR1 reads SGDLS; CDR2 reads YYNGEE. Unmatched junction bases numbered 7, after V lost 2 bases and J lost 7 bases. CDR3 length: 15 residues.

The rearrangement uses TRBV15 and TRBJ2-2; D unclear. CDR1 and CDR2 (germline): LNHNV, YYDKDF (reference sequence). V was pared by 0 bases and J by 7 bases, with 9 bases between. CDR3 length: 14 residues. The CDR3 coding sequence is TGTGCCACCAGCAGAGATCGACAATTCGGGGAGCTGTTTTTT. This codes for CATSRDRQFGELFF.

The chain uses TRBV28 and TRBJ1-2; D is uncertain. Trimming left V 2 bases short and J 4 bases short, with 5 bases between. Germline CDR1 MDHEN, CDR2 SYDVKM. The length of the CDR3 is 12 residues. In nucleotides, the CDR3 is TGTGCCAGCAGTTTACAACTCTATGGCTACACCTTC. Its protein product is CASSLQLYGYTF.

The rearrangement links TRBV7-9 to TRBJ1-2, with TRBD1 matching over 7 bases. This CDR3 comprises 15 residues. The J segment lost 4 bases and the V segment lost 1 base, leaving 6 bases of the junction unmatched. Germline CDR1 is SEHNR and CDR2 is FQNEAQ (reference sequence). The CDR3 DNA sequence: TGTGCCAGCAGCTTAGATCTCACAGGGGCCTATGGCTACACCTTC. Its protein product is CASSLDLTGAYGYTF.

The J gene is TRBJ1-2, the V gene TRBV13; unclear D gene. The CDR3 length is 17 residues. The germline V gene encodes CDR1 PRHDT and CDR2 FYEKMQ (reference sequence). The V end was cut by 4 bases, the J end by 1 base, with 19 bases between. CDR3 DNA sequence: TGTGCCAGCAGCTCAAAGAGCCGACCGGGAGGTAACTATGGCTACACCTTC. As protein: CASSSKSRPGGNYGYTF.

The chain joins TRBV11-2 to TRBJ2-1, with 8 nucleotides matching TRBD1. This CDR3 is 18 amino acids long. Germline V gives CDR1 SGHAT, CDR2 FQNNGV. J gave up 8 bases and V 3 bases, and 18 bases lay outside the gene matches. The CDR3 DNA sequence: TGTGCCAGCAGCTTTTCGCTGGGAGTCAGGGGGCGCGTGGATGAGCAGTTCTTC. It specifies CASSFSLGVRGRVDEQFF. The full variable domain, rest sourced from reference TRBV11-2 and TRBJ2-1, is EAGVAQSPRYKIIEKRQSVAFWCNPISGHATLYWYQQILGQGPKLLIQFQNNGVVDDSQLPKDRFSAERLKGVDSTLKIQPAKLEDSAVYLCASSFSLGVRGRVDEQFFGPGTRLTVL.

The V and J genes are TRBV30 and TRBJ1-1; 7 positions agree with TRBD1. This CDR3 has 13 residues. The V segment lost 0 bases and the J segment 4 bases; nucleotides outside the gene matches: 2. CDR1 is GTSNPN, CDR2 SVGIG, per germline (reference sequence). The CDR3 is CAWSVQGFTEAFF. The DNA of the CDR3 is TGTGCCTGGAGTGTACAGGGGTTCACTGAAGCTTTCTTT.

J is TRBJ1-5 and V is TRBV5-8, with 12 bases that match TRBD1. V gave up 4 bases and J gave up 11 bases; unmatched junction bases: 10. This CDR3 spans 15 amino acids. Germline V gene sequence: CDR1 SGHTS, CDR2 YDEGEE. The CDR3 sequence is CASSPRDRGRETQHF. For the CDR3, the DNA is TGTGCCAGCAGCCCCCGGGACAGGGGGCGCGAGACCCAGCATTTT.

V usage is TRBV15 and J usage is TRBJ1-3; weak D call: TRBD1 (5 bases). Germline lookup yields CDR1 LNHNV and CDR2 YYDKDF (reference sequence). The length of the CDR3 is 13 residues. Deletions cut 5 bases from V and 1 base from J, with 6 bases between. In DNA form, the CDR3 reads TGTGCCACCAGCGGGGGGTCTGGAAACACCATATATTTT. It translates to CATSGGSGNTIYF.

This chain links TRBV6-4 with TRBJ2-6; D not certain. The CDR3 consists of 15 residues. Germline-derived CDR1 and CDR2 are MRHNA and SNTAGT. V was trimmed by 8 bases and J by 0 bases, leaving 11 bases between them. The CDR3 is CASGPFSSGANVLTF. CDR3 in DNA: TGTGCCAGCGGGCCGTTCAGCTCTGGGGCCAACGTCCTGACTTTC.